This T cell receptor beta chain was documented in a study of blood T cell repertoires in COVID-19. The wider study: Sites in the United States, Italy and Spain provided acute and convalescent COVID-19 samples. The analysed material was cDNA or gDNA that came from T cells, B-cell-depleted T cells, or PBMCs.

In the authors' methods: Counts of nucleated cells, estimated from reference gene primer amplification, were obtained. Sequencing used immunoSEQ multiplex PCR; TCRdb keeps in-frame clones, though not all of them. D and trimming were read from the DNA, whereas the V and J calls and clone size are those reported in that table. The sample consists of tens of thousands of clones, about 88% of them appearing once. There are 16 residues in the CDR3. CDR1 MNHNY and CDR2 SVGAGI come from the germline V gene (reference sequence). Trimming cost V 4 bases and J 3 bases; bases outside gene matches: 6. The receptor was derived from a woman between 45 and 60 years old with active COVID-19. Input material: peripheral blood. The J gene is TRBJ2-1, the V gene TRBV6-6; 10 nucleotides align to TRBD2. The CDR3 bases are TGTGCCAGCAGTTTGAGCGGGAGGGCCGTCTACAATGAGCAGTTCTTC. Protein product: CASSLSGRAVYNEQFF.